Each of the 17 T cell receptor beta chains below was sequenced from the same sample in a study of beta chain features in type 1 diabetes. The investigators reverse transcribed all of the isolated RNA, so they sequenced expressed TCRB transcripts. Profiling relied on immunoSEQ multiplex PCR, and the TCRdb table lists in-frame clones only, not all of them. Of fewer than 650,000 clones detected, roughly 16% appear once; the ten largest clones hold 0.09% to 0.095%. Sequenced: naive CD4+ T cells from blood. The receptors shown here come from a man younger than 35 in good health.

A few counts support this clone. The chain carries TRBV19 and TRBJ2-7; D call uncertain. The length of the CDR3 is 14 residues. Germline CDR1 LNHDA, CDR2 SQIVND (reference sequence). The V end was cut by 3 bases, the J end by 1 base, with 10 bases between. The CDR3 loop reads CASSIYRASYEQYF. The CDR3 nucleotides read TGTGCCAGTAGTATTTATCGGGCTTCCTACGAGCAGTACTTC. Complete variable domain (other parts from reference TRBV19 and TRBJ2-7): DGGITQSPKYLFRKEGQNVTLSCEQNLNHDAMYWYRQDPGQGLRLIYYSQIVNDFQKGDIAEGYSVSREKKESFPLTVTSAQKNPTAFYLCASSIYRASYEQYFGPGTRLTVT.

This clone was counted only a few times. The V and J genes are TRBV18 and TRBJ1-2; D gene unclear. Germline CDR1 and CDR2: KGHSH and LQKENI. There are 17 residues in the CDR3. Deletions cut 3 bases from V and 4 bases from J, with 21 bases between. The CDR3: CASSPLPEGPPGYGYTF. DNA of the CDR3: TGTGCCAGCTCACCTCTTCCGGAGGGCCCCCCAGGCTATGGCTACACCTTC. The full variable domain, in which reference TRBV18 and TRBJ1-2 provide the parts outside the CDR3, is NAGVMQNPRHLVRRRGQEARLRCSPMKGHSHVYWYRQLPEEGLKFMVYLQKENIIDESGMPKERFSAEFPKEGPSILRIQQVVRGDSAAYFCASSPLPEGPPGYGYTFGSGTRLTVV.

The rearrangement joins TRBV30 to TRBJ2-5, with a weak D call TRBD2 (5 bases). Looked up from germline, CDR1 is GTSNPN and CDR2 is SVGIG (reference sequence). The CDR3 covers 11 residues. Trimming cost V 2 bases and J 10 bases, with 11 bases left between them. CDR3 nucleotide sequence: TGTGCCTGGAGTTCAACCCGGGACCAGTACTTC. Its translation: CAWSSTRDQYF.

The chain combines TRBV18 with TRBJ1-4; D perhaps matches TRBD1 (5 bases). Germline V gene sequence: CDR1 KGHSH, CDR2 LQKENI. This CDR3 has 14 amino acids. V was trimmed by 1 base and J by 8 bases, leaving 11 bases between them. CDR3 loop: CASSPQGLGEKLFF. The CDR3 bases are TGTGCCAGCTCACCACAGGGACTGGGGGAAAAACTGTTTTTT.

This chain connects TRBV18 to TRBJ1-5; tentatively, D is TRBD1 (5 bases). Trimming shortened V by 4 bases and J by 4 bases, and 11 bases separated the two germline ends. CDR3 length: 14 residues. Germline assignment: CDR1 KGHSH and CDR2 LQKENI. CDR3 in DNA: TGTGCCAGCTCACTCCGGGACGCAAATCAGCCCCAGCATTTT. It yields the protein CASSLRDANQPQHF.

V gene TRBV27 combines with J gene TRBJ2-5; 8 bases are shared with TRBD1. The CDR3 is 15 residues long. V shed 7 bases, J shed 1 base, and the junction held 8 bases outside the gene matches. The germline CDR1 and CDR2 sequences are MNHEY and SMNVEV (reference sequence). The CDR3 bases are TGTGCCAGCACTACCTCTACAGGGGGCCAAGAGACCCAGTACTTC. Its translation is CASTTSTGGQETQYF.

The rearrangement uses TRBV7-3 and TRBJ1-2, with D hard to call. CDR1 SGHTA and CDR2 FQGTGA come from the germline V gene. The CDR3 is made up of 14 amino acids. V lost 1 base, J lost 2 bases, and 8 bases lay in between. CDR3 amino acids: CASSLNGRNYGYTF. DNA for the CDR3: TGTGCCAGCAGCTTAAATGGCCGGAACTATGGCTACACCTTC.

This clone has more than one count but fewer than ten. The chain employs TRBV29-1 and TRBJ2-7; 11 bases agree with TRBD2. Trimming took 3 bases from V and 4 from J; bases not matched to a gene: 5. The CDR3 totals 14 residues. Per the germline V gene, CDR1 is SQVTM and CDR2 is ANQGSEA. The CDR3, as DNA: TGCAGCGTTGATCTGGGACTAGCGGTATACGAGCAGTACTTC. It codes for CSVDLGLAVYEQYF.

This clone was counted between two and nine times. The rearrangement uses TRBV10-3 and TRBJ2-7, with 8 positions matching TRBD1. Germline loops: CDR1 ENHRY, CDR2 SYGVKD. J gave up 1 base and V 6 bases, and 8 bases lay outside the gene matches. CDR3 length: 15 residues. Written as DNA, the CDR3 is TGTGCCATCAGAGGTGGGGGACAGGTATCCTACGAGCAGTACTTC. This encodes CAIRGGGQVSYEQYF.

The chain has TRBV13 and TRBJ2-7; TRBD1 matches at 10 bases. This CDR3 comprises 17 residues. Germline CDR1 PRHDT, CDR2 FYEKMQ (reference sequence). V shed 2 bases and J 2 bases; nucleotides not matched to a gene: 9. CDR3 sequence reads: CASSLRDRGKVTYEQYF. In DNA, the CDR3 is TGTGCCAGCAGCTTACGGGACAGGGGAAAGGTCACCTACGAGCAGTACTTC. Drawing the rest from reference TRBV13 and TRBJ2-7, the complete variable domain is AAGVIQSPRHLIKEKRETATLKCYPIPRHDTVYWYQQGPGQDPQFLISFYEKMQSDKGSIPDRFSAQQFSDYHSELNMSSLELGDSALYFCASSLRDRGKVTYEQYFGPGTRLTVT.

The J gene is TRBJ2-7, the V gene TRBV15, with D maybe TRBD2 (5 bases). Trimming stripped 1 base from V and 2 bases from J, with 12 bases between. This CDR3 region has 15 residues. Per germline, CDR1 LNHNV and CDR2 YYDKDF (reference sequence). The CDR3 protein is CATSRVDGMPYEQYF. In DNA form, the CDR3 reads TGTGCCACCAGCAGAGTTGACGGGATGCCCTACGAGCAGTACTTC. The whole variable domain, filled in from reference TRBV15 and TRBJ2-7, reads DAMVIQNPRYQVTQFGKPVTLSCSQTLNHNVMYWYQQKSSQAPKLLFHYYDKDFNNEADTPDNFQSRRPNTSFCFLDIRSPGLGDTAMYLCATSRVDGMPYEQYFGPGTRLTVT.

The J gene is TRBJ2-2, the V gene TRBV9; the D gene is possibly TRBD1 (5 bases). The CDR3 consists of 16 residues. The V gene lost 0 bases and the J gene lost 4 bases, with 13 bases spanning the gap. Germline lookup yields CDR1 SGDLS and CDR2 YYNGEE. The chain's CDR3 is CASSVASQGFTGELFF. The CDR3 DNA reads as TGTGCCAGCAGCGTAGCCAGCCAGGGATTCACCGGGGAGCTGTTTTTT.

J is TRBJ1-2 and V is TRBV28; D unresolved. Trimming stripped 6 bases from V and 8 bases from J, with 22 bases between. The CDR3 totals 15 residues. Per the germline V gene, CDR1 is MDHEN and CDR2 is SYDVKM. Here the CDR3 reads CASSPSTRSLGGYTF. The CDR3 region has the DNA TGTGCCAGCAGCCCCTCGACACGCAGCCTTGGCGGCTACACCTTC.

The chain is built from TRBV27 and TRBJ1-1; possible D gene TRBD1, 6 bases. The CDR3 length is 14 residues. Trimming cost V 6 bases and J 3 bases, with 14 bases left between them. Germline CDR1 reads MNHEY; CDR2 reads SMNVEV (reference sequence). The CDR3 coding sequence is TGTGCCAGCAGCCCGCAGCAGGGGTACACTGAAGCTTTCTTT. Translation gives CASSPQQGYTEAFF.

The sample holds a few counts of this clone. This rearrangement joins TRBV6-1 to TRBJ1-4; no clear D. The CDR3 length is 12 residues. Germline assignment: CDR1 MNHNS and CDR2 SASEGT. Trimming took off 6 bases at V and 0 bases at J, with 2 bases between the two ends. The CDR3: CASRATNEKLFF. Written as DNA, the CDR3 is TGTGCCAGCAGAGCAACTAATGAAAAACTGTTTTTT.

The chain carries TRBV9 and TRBJ2-1; 7 positions agree with TRBD2. There are 14 residues in the CDR3. Germline V gives CDR1 SGDLS, CDR2 YYNGEE. V shed 5 bases, J shed 3 bases, and the junction held 5 bases outside the gene matches. CDR3 in amino acids: CASSLGTIYNEQFF. CDR3 DNA: TGTGCCAGCAGTCTCGGGACTATCTACAATGAGCAGTTCTTC.

In this sample, this clone turned up a few times. V and J are TRBV28 and TRBJ1-5, with D perhaps matching TRBD1 (5 bases). The germline V and J ends were trimmed by 6 bases and 7 bases, with 22 bases remaining between them. The CDR3 length is 16 residues. CDR1 is MDHEN, CDR2 SYDVKM, per germline. For the CDR3, the DNA is TGTGCCAGCAGCGCGAACCGGGACCGAGGGAAGCAGCCCCAGCATTTT. Amino acids: CASSANRDRGKQPQHF.